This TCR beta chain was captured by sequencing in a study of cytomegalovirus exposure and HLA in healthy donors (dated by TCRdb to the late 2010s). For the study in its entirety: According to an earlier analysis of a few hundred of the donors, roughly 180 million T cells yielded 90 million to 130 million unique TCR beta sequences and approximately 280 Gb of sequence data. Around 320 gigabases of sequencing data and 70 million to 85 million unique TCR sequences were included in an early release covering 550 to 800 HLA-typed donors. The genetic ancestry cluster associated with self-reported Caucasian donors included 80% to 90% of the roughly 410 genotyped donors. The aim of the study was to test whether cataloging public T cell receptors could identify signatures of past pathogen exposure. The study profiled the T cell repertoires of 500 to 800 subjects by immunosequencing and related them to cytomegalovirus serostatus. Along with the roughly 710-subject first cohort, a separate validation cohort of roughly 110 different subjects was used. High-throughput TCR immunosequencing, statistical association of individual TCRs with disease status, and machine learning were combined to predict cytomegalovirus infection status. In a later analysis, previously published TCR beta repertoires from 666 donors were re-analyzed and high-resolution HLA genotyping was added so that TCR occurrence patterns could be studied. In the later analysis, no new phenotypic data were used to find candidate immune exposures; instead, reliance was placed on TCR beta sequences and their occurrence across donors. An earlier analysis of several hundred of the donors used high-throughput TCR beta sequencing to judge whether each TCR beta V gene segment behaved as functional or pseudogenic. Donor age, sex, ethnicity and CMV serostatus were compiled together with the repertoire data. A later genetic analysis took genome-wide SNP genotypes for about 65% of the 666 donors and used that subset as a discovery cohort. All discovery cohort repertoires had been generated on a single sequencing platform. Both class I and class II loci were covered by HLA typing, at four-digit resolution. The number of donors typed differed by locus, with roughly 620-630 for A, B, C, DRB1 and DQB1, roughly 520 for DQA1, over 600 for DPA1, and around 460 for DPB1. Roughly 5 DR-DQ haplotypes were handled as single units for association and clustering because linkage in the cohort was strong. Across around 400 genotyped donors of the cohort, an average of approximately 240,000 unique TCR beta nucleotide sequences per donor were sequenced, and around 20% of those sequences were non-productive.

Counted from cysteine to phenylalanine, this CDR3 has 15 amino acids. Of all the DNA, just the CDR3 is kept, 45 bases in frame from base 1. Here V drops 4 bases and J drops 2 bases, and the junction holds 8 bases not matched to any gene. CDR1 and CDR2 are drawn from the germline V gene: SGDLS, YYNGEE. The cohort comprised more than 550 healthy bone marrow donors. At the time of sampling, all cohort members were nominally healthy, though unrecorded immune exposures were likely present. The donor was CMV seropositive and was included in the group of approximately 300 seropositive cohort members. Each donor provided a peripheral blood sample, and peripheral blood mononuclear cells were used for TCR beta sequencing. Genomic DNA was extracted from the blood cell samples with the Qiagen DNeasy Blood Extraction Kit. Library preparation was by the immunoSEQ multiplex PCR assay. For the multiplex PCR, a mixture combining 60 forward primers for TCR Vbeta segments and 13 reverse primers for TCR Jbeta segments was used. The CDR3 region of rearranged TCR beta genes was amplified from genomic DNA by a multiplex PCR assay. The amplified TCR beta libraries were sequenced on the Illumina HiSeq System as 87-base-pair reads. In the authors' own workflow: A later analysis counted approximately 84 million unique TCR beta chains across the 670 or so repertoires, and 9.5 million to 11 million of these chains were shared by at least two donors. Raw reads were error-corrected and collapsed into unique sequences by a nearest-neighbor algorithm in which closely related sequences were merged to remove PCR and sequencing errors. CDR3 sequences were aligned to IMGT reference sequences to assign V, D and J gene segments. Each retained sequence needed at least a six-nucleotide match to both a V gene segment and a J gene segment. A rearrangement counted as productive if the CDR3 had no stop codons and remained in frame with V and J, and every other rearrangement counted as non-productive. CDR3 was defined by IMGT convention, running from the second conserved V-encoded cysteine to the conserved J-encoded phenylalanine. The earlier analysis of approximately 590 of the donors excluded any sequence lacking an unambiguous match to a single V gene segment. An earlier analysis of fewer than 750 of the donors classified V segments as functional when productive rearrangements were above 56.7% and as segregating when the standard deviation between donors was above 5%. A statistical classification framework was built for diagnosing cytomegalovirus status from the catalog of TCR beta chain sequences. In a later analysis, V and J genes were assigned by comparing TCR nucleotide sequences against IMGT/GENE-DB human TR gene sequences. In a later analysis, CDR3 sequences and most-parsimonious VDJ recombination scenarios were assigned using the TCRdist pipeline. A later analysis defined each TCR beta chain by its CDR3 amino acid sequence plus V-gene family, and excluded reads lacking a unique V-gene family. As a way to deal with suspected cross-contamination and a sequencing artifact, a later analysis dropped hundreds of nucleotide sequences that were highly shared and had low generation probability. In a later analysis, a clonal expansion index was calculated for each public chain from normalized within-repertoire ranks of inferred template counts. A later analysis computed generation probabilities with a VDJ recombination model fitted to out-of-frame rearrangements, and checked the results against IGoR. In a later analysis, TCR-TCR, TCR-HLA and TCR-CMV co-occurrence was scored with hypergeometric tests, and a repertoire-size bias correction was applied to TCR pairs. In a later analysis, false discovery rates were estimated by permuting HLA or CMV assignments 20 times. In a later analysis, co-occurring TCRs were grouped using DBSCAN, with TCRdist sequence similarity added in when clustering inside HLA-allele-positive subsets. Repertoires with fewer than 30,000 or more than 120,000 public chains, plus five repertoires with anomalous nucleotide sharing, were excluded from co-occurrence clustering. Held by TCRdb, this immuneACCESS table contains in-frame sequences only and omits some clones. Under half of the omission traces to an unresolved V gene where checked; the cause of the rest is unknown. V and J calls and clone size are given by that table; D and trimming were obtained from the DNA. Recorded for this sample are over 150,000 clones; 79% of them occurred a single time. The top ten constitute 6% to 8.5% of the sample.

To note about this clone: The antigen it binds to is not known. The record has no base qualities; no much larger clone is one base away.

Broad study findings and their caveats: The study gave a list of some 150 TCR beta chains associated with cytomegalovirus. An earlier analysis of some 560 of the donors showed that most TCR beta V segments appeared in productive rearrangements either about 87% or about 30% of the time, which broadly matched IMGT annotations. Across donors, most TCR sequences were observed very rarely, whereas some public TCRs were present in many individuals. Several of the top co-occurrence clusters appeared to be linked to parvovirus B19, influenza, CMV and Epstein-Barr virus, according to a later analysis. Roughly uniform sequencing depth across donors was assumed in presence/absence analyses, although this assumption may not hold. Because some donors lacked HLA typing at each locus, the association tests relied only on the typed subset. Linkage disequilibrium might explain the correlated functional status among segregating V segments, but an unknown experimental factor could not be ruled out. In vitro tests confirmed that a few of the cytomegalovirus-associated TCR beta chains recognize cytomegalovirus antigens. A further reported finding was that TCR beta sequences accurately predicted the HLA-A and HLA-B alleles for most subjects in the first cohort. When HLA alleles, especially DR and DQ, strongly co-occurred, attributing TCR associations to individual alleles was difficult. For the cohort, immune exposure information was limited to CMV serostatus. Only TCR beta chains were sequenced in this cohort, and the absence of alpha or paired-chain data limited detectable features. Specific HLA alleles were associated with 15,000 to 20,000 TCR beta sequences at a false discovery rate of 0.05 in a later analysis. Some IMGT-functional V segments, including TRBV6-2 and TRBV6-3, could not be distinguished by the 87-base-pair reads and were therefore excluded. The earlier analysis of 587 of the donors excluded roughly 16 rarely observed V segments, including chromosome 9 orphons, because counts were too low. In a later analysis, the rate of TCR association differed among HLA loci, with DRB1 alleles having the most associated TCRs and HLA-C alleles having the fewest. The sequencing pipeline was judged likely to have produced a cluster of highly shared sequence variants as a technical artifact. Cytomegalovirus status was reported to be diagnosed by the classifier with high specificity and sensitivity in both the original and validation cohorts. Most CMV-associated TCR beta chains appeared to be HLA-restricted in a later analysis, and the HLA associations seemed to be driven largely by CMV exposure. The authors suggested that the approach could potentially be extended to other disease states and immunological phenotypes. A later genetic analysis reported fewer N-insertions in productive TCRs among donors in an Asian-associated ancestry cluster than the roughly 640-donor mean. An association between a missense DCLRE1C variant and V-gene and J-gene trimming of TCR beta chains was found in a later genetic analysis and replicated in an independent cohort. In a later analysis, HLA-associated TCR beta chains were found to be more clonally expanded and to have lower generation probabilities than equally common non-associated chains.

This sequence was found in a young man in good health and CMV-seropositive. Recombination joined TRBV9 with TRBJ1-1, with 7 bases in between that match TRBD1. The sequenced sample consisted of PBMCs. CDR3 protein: CASSYWTGRNTEAFF. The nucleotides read TGTGCCAGCAGCTACTGGACAGGAAGAAACACTGAAGCTTTCTTT.